The rows below give T cell receptor beta chains drawn from one sample of a study of T cell repertoires in cytomegalovirus infection. TCRdb re-called the reads with MiXCR, one entry per CDR3 protein. The profile shows nearly 550,000 distinct CDR3 sequences, 15% to 20% of them singletons. The material sequenced was CD8+ T cells from PBMCs. These receptor sequences come from a human donor in good health (CMV status not recorded). Some clones in this sample may be carry-over from other donors' samples. CDR3s include the opening cysteine and the closing phenylalanine or tryptophan. Each record gives: J gene, D gene, V gene, clone size, CDR3 protein, CDR3 DNA. A D gene is named only where the DNA matches it firmly. Rows give clone size only sometimes, using once, few, many, or a class for an expanded clone.

>TRBJ2-1|.|TRBV24-1|few
CATSDGTPYNEQFF
TGTGCCACCAGTGATGGGACCCCTTACAATGAGCAGTTCTTC
>TRBJ2-7|.|TRBV12-3/TRBV12-4|many
CASRLRVYEQYF
TGTGCCAGCAGGCTCAGGGTCTACGAGCAGTACTTC
>TRBJ2-1|.|TRBV7-6|many
CASSLRDNEQFF
TGTGCCAGCAGCTTAAGGGACAATGAGCAGTTCTTC
>TRBJ2-7|TRBD1|TRBV27|few
CASRGQLSYEQYF
TGTGCCAGCAGGGGACAGCTCTCCTACGAGCAGTACTTC
>TRBJ2-7|TRBD1|TRBV6-5|many
CASRYRGAGYEQYF
TGTGCCAGCAGGTACAGGGGCGCGGGCTACGAGCAGTACTTC
>TRBJ2-1|TRBD2|TRBV7-9|many
CASSPSASGPWGEQFF
TGTGCCAGCAGCCCTAGCGCTAGCGGGCCCTGGGGAGAGCAGTTCTTC
>TRBJ1-1|.|TRBV6-5|.
CASSYGGRLTEAFF
TGTGCCAGCAGTTACGGGGGAAGGCTCACTGAAGCTTTCTTT
>TRBJ2-5|TRBD1|TRBV12-5|many
CASAETGTGGETQYF
TGTGCTAGTGCCGAGACCGGGACAGGGGGAGAGACCCAGTACTTC
>TRBJ1-1|.|TRBV2|few
CASVEGENTEAFF
TGTGCCAGCGTTGAAGGGGAGAACACTGAAGCTTTCTTT
>TRBJ2-1|.|TRBV7-9|many
CASSFIMSNPGYNEQFF
TGTGCCAGCAGCTTTATTATGTCCAACCCTGGGTACAATGAGCAGTTCTTC
>TRBJ1-3|TRBD1|TRBV7-9|many
CASSPGTAGNTIYF
TGTGCCAGCAGCCCCGGGACAGCTGGAAACACCATATATTTT
>TRBJ1-2|.|TRBV29-1|few
CSVGPLGSYGYTF
TGCAGCGTTGGGCCCTTGGGATCCTATGGCTACACCTTC
>TRBJ2-3|.|TRBV7-6|.
CASSLEKTDTKYF
TGTGCTAGCAGCTTAGAAAAAACAGATACGAAGTATTTT
>TRBJ2-7|TRBD2|TRBV6-5|many
CASSYSSGGPITYEQYF
TGTGCCAGCAGTTACTCTAGCGGGGGACCGATTACCTACGAGCAGTACTTC
>TRBJ1-5|TRBD1|TRBV18|.
CASSGTGASANQPQHF
TGTGCCAGCTCAGGTACAGGGGCCTCGGCCAATCAGCCCCAGCATTTT
>TRBJ1-2|TRBD1|TRBV5-1|few
CASTPEAGGNYGYTF
TGCGCCAGCACCCCGGAGGCAGGGGGGAACTATGGCTACACCTTC